Listed below are T cell receptor beta chains from one sample, sequenced in a study of blood T cell repertoires in COVID-19. Sequenced by immunoSEQ multiplex PCR; TCRdb stores in-frame clones only, minus some. This table has about 80,000 clones, 90% appearing once. Sample: peripheral blood. Receptors originate from a woman of 80 years or more with active or convalescent COVID-19. CDR3s include the opening cysteine and the closing phenylalanine or tryptophan. The D gene is left open where the match is weak. Rows may omit the clone size; those that give it use once, few, many or a size class.

CDR3nt | CDR3aa | v_gene | abundance | d_gene | j_gene
TGTGCCAGTAGTCCCTATTACAGGGGGCTAGGCACCGGGGAGCTGTTTTTT | CASSPYYRGLGTGELFF | TRBV19 | - | TRBD1 | TRBJ2-2
TGTGCCAGCTCACCAGGGATAACAGGGACCGAGCAGTACTTC | CASSPGITGTEQYF | TRBV18 | - | - | TRBJ2-7
TGTGCCAGCAGTACACGGGAGAGGGAGACCCAGTACTTC | CASSTRERETQYF | TRBV6-5 | - | - | TRBJ2-5
TGTGCCAGCAGTCCTGAGGGGAACAGGGGCACTGGGGCCAACGTCCTGACTTTC | CASSPEGNRGTGANVLTF | TRBV7-2 | - | TRBD1 | TRBJ2-6
TGTGCCAGCAGTTTCGTTGGGGCCGATCAGCCCCAGCATTTT | CASSFVGADQPQHF | TRBV28 | - | - | TRBJ1-5
TGTGCCAGCAGCTTAGGACAGGAGCGGTTGAGGTATGGCTACACCTTC | CASSLGQERLRYGYTF | TRBV7-2 | - | - | TRBJ1-2
TGTGCCAGTAGTATATTAAGGGAGTATGGCTACACCTTC | CASSILREYGYTF | TRBV19 | - | - | TRBJ1-2
TGTGCCAGCAGCGAACAGGGATCGAAGGGCTACACCTTC | CASSEQGSKGYTF | TRBV6-6 | - | - | TRBJ1-2
TGTGCCAGCAGTGAAAGACGGGAGGGAAGCGTCTTC | CASSERREGSVF | TRBV2 | - | TRBD2 | TRBJ2-1
TGCGCCAGCAGCTCCCTAGCGGGCAGCACAGATACGCAGTATTTT | CASSSLAGSTDTQYF | TRBV5-1 | - | TRBD2 | TRBJ2-3
TGTGCCAGCAGCCAACTCGGGACTAGCGGGAGTGGAGGGCAGTTCTTC | CASSQLGTSGSGGQFF | TRBV3-1/TRBV3-2 | - | TRBD2 | TRBJ2-1
TGTGCCACCTCACGAGCGGGGACGGGTTCACCCCTCCACTTT | CATSRAGTGSPLHF | TRBV24-1 | once | - | TRBJ1-6
TGTGCCAGCAGCCAAGACAGGTTGCAGCCCCAGCATTTT | CASSQDRLQPQHF | TRBV3-1/TRBV3-2 | - | - | TRBJ1-5
TGTGCCAGCAGCGTAGGTCTAGCGGGAGTTCCCGGGGAGCTGTTTTTT | CASSVGLAGVPGELFF | TRBV9 | - | TRBD2 | TRBJ2-2